A single sample gave rise to the 18 T cell receptor beta chains below, sequenced in a study of early T cells in non-severe SARS-CoV-2 infection. One entry per CDR3 protein results from TCRdb running MiXCR on the 5' RACE reads. The table includes more than 45,000 distinct CDR3 sequences, about 6.2% detected once. Sequencing was performed on whole blood, taken at baseline. The receptors derive from an adult who was a healthcare worker with PCR-confirmed SARS-CoV-2 infection or an uninfected control (not recorded which).

This clonotype was found a few times. This CDR3 is CASSLEGAVTEAFF. The CDR3 region has the DNA TGTGCCAGCAGCTTGGAGGGGGCGGTCACTGAAGCTTTCTTT. This chain joins TRBV7-9 and TRBJ1-1, with 7 bases aligning to TRBD1. CDR1 and CDR2 (germline): SEHNR, FQNEAQ (reference sequence). Trimming cost V 3 bases and J 4 bases; bases outside gene matches: 5. The CDR3 loop spans 14 amino acids.

This clonotype showed up many times. The rearrangement joins TRBV29-1 to TRBJ2-7, with D perhaps being TRBD1 or TRBD2 (6 bases each). Germline V CDR1 and CDR2: SQVTM, ANQGSEA. This CDR3 has 12 residues. The V end was cut by 6 bases, the J end by 4 bases, with 13 bases between. The CDR3 reads CSVAEGVYEQYF. In DNA form, the CDR3 reads TGCAGCGTAGCGGAGGGGGTTTACGAGCAGTACTTC.

The sample holds a few counts of this clonotype. This chain connects TRBV10-3 to TRBJ1-2, with D possibly being TRBD1 (5 bases). Germline assignment: CDR1 ENHRY and CDR2 SYGVKD. The CDR3 has 14 amino acids. The germline V and J ends were trimmed by 5 bases and 3 bases, with 13 bases remaining between them. The CDR3 nucleotides read TGTGCCATCAGTATCCGCGGGACTGACTATGGCTACACCTTC. Amino acid sequence: CAISIRGTDYGYTF.

Many counts were recorded for this clonotype. This chain joins TRBV6-1 and TRBJ1-5, with D perhaps matching TRBD1 (5 bases). CDR3 length equals 12 residues. The V end lost 10 bases, the J end lost 2 bases, and 9 bases lay between the germline ends. The germline CDR1 and CDR2 sequences are MNHNS and SASEGT. The CDR3 reads CATRDGNQPQHF. The CDR3 nucleotides read TGTGCCACCCGGGACGGCAATCAGCCCCAGCATTTT.

This clonotype was seen a handful of times. This chain connects TRBV9 to TRBJ2-7; TRBD2 matches at 10 bases. Germline trimming cut 1 base from V and 5 bases from J; bases unmatched to any gene: 6. The CDR3 has 15 amino acids. Germline CDR1 and CDR2: SGDLS and YYNGEE. The CDR3 here is CASSVLASGSNEQYF. The CDR3 coding sequence is TGTGCCAGCAGCGTATTGGCTAGCGGGAGTAACGAGCAGTACTTC.

This clonotype showed up many times. The V and J genes are TRBV29-1 and TRBJ2-7; 7 bases match TRBD1. The germline V gene encodes CDR1 SQVTM and CDR2 ANQGSEA. Losses at the gene ends were 3 bases for V and 5 bases for J; bases not matched to a gene: 10. The length of the CDR3 is 14 residues. The CDR3 region has the DNA TGCAGCGTTGACCTGGGACAGTATCCCGACGAGCAGTACTTC. Translating it yields CSVDLGQYPDEQYF.

The chain combines TRBV5-4 with TRBJ2-1; TRBD1 matches at 8 bases. Germline V gives CDR1 SGHNT, CDR2 YYREEE (reference sequence). CDR3 length: 15 residues. V was pared by 2 bases and J by 6 bases, with 7 bases of the junction left unmatched. The CDR3 bases are TGTGCCAGCAGCTTAACTCAGGGGGCCGCCAATGAGCAGTTCTTC. Translated: CASSLTQGAANEQFF. The full variable domain, rest sourced from reference TRBV5-4 and TRBJ2-1, is ETGVTQSPTHLIKTRGQQVTLRCSSQSGHNTVSWYQQALGQGPQFIFQYYREEENGRGNFPPRFSGLQFPNYSSELNVNALELDDSALYLCASSLTQGAANEQFFGPGTRLTVL.

This chain uses TRBV7-2 with TRBJ1-5; no definite D call. Deletions cut 2 bases from V and 6 bases from J, with 5 bases between. Germline CDR1 and CDR2: SGHTA and FQGNSA. The length of the CDR3 is 12 residues. The CDR3 DNA sequence: TGTGCCAGCAGCTTACCTGGTCAGCCCCAGCATTTT. Its protein product is CASSLPGQPQHF. The full variable domain, completed using reference TRBV7-2 and TRBJ1-5, is GAGVSQSPSNKVTEKGKDVELRCDPISGHTALYWYRQSLGQGLEFLIYFQGNSAPDKSGLPSDRFSAERTGGSVSTLTIQRTQQEDSAVYLCASSLPGQPQHFGDGTRLSIL.

The chain is built from TRBV6-1 and TRBJ2-2; 11 nucleotides match TRBD2. The CDR3 length is 18 residues. Germline-derived CDR1 and CDR2 are MNHNS and SASEGT. Trimming cost V 4 bases and J 4 bases; bases outside gene matches: 11. The CDR3 nucleotides are TGTGCCAGCAGTGTATTAGCGGGAGGGCCTGGGGGCACCGGGGAGCTGTTTTTT. Residues: CASSVLAGGPGGTGELFF.

This clonotype turned up a few times. This chain links TRBV9 with TRBJ2-7, with 12 bases aligning to TRBD2. Germline lookup yields CDR1 SGDLS and CDR2 YYNGEE. Germline trimming cut 3 bases from V and 5 bases from J; bases unmatched to any gene: 3. The CDR3 spans 14 residues. The CDR3 DNA is TGTGCCAGCAGCGCGGGACTAGCGGGCCACGAGCAGTACTTC. Translating gives CASSAGLAGHEQYF.

The V and J genes are TRBV6-5 and TRBJ2-7, with D unresolved. The CDR3 runs 16 residues. Germline V gene data show CDR1 as MNHEY and CDR2 as SVGAGI. V gave up 6 bases and J gave up 0 bases, with 18 bases separating them. This CDR3 is CASRPIVRLSSYEQYF. Written as DNA, the CDR3 is TGTGCCAGCAGACCAATAGTACGGCTAAGCTCCTACGAGCAGTACTTC.

This clonotype was recorded many times. CDR3 amino acids: CASSWDRGVSEQYF. CDR3 nucleotide sequence: TGTGCCAGCAGCTGGGACAGGGGGGTGTCCGAGCAGTACTTC. V gene TRBV14 combines with J gene TRBJ2-7; 11 nucleotides agree with TRBD1. The CDR3 sequence is 14 residues long. V lost 5 bases to trimming and J lost 6 bases; unmatched junction nucleotides: 6. Per germline, CDR1 SGHDN and CDR2 FVKESK.

This rearrangement joins TRBV10-1 to TRBJ2-7; TRBD2 agrees at 11 bases. The V gene end was trimmed by 3 bases and the J gene end by 1 base; junction bases not matched to a gene: 5. Germline values: CDR1 WNHNN, CDR2 SYGVQD (reference sequence). CDR3 length: 16 residues. CDR3 sequence reads: CASSELPSGRSYEQYF. As DNA, the CDR3 is TGCGCCAGCAGTGAACTGCCTAGCGGGAGGTCCTACGAGCAGTACTTC.

Ten or more counts support this clonotype. This chain joins TRBV7-8 and TRBJ2-5, with 8 bases matching TRBD2. The CDR3 extends over 15 amino acids. V gave up 5 bases and J gave up 4 bases; unmatched junction bases: 9. CDR1 SGHVS and CDR2 FQNEAQ come from the germline V gene. For the CDR3, the DNA is TGTGCCAGCAGCCCCCCCACCGGGAGGGGAGAGACCCAGTACTTC. Protein sequence: CASSPPTGRGETQYF.

This chain links TRBV4-1 with TRBJ1-2; D remains unclear. Germline V gene sequence: CDR1 MGHRA, CDR2 YSYEKL. The germline V and J ends were trimmed by 0 bases and 4 bases, with 9 bases remaining between them. CDR3 length: 14 amino acids. The CDR3 DNA sequence: TGCGCCAGCAGCCAAGAGCAGGAAAGCTATGGCTACACCTTC. This encodes CASSQEQESYGYTF.

At least ten counts were recorded for this clonotype. This chain connects TRBV7-2 to TRBJ1-6, with D unresolved. The CDR3 extends over 13 amino acids. Germline loops: CDR1 SGHTA, CDR2 FQGNSA. V dropped 0 bases and J dropped 7 bases, with 4 bases sitting between them. The CDR3 loop is CASSLAYNSPLHF. CDR3 nucleotides: TGTGCCAGCAGCTTAGCTTACAATTCACCCCTCCACTTT. The full variable domain, with the rest looked up from reference TRBV7-2 and TRBJ1-6, is GAGVSQSPSNKVTEKGKDVELRCDPISGHTALYWYRQSLGQGLEFLIYFQGNSAPDKSGLPSDRFSAERTGGSVSTLTIQRTQQEDSAVYLCASSLAYNSPLHFGNGTRLTVT.

This clonotype occurred a few times. The junction departs from the called germline gene at one end, perhaps through a read error. The chain links TRBV4-3 to TRBJ2-7; D is ambiguous. The CDR3 is 15 amino acids. Germline-derived CDR1 and CDR2 are LGHNA and YSLEER. For the CDR3, the DNA is TGCGCCAGCAGCCAAGATATCAGCGATTCCTACGAGCGGTACTTC. It specifies CASSQDISDSYERYF.

This clonotype was counted a few times. The chain couples TRBV5-1 to TRBJ2-3, with TRBD2 identical over 8 bases. This CDR3 region has 14 residues. Germline V gene data show CDR1 as SGHRS and CDR2 as YFSETQ. With 4 bases clipped from V and 5 bases from J, the junction kept 6 bases outside the gene matches. As DNA, the CDR3 is TGCGCCAGCAGCCCCCGGGCGGGAGGAGATACGCAGTATTTT. Protein sequence: CASSPRAGGDTQYF.